This TCR beta chain emerged from a study of cytomegalovirus exposure and HLA in healthy donors. A note on this clone: Its antigen is not identified.

Each of the donors was a healthy bone marrow donor. V was cut by 6 bases and J by 2 bases, with 14 bases left in between. This CDR3 region has 16 residues. The germline V gene has CDR1 MNHNS and CDR2 SASEGT. The PCR employed 60 Vbeta primers together with 13 Jbeta primers. Profiled with immunoSEQ multiplex PCR; TCRdb holds only in-frame clones, not every one. Of roughly 190,000 clones listed, 81% are singletons. General observations from the study: Among TCR beta chains of equal frequency, HLA-associated ones were more clonally expanded in a later analysis.

The sample was PBMCs. V gene TRBV6-1 combines with J gene TRBJ2-6; possibly TRBD1 for D (6 bases). The sequence was obtained from a man younger than 35 in good health and CMV-seronegative. The DNA of the CDR3 is TGTGCCAGCAGAGAACCCAGGGGACCTGGGGCCAACGTCCTGACTTTC. This codes for CASREPRGPGANVLTF.